This entry lists 25 T cell receptor beta chains sequenced from one sample in a study of metastatic and nonmetastatic thyroid tumors. Every patient underwent thyroid surgery untreated. Using MiXCR, TCRdb reanalyzed the PCR reads. Here the sample spans under 50,000 clones, 22% being singletons. Sequences were obtained from blood. The receptor source for this set is a male donor with papillary thyroid cancer or a benign thyroid nodule (not recorded which). Some clones in this sample may be carry-over from other donors' samples.

This clone was seen a single time. V gene TRBV20-1 combines with J gene TRBJ1-1, with D tentatively TRBD1 (6 bases). CDR1 and CDR2 from the germline V gene are DFQATT and SNEGSKA (reference sequence). The CDR3 is 19 amino acids. V was shortened by 3 bases and J by 1 base, with 27 bases between the two germline ends. In DNA, the CDR3 is TGCAGTGCTAGTCAAATCCCGCATAACAGGGTGTGGAAGAACACTGAAGCTTTCTTT. Translated, it gives CSASQIPHNRVWKNTEAFF.

This clone has ten or more counts. J is TRBJ2-7 and V is TRBV27; D is uncertain. V was trimmed by 5 bases and J by 4 bases, leaving 15 bases between them. The CDR3 extends over 14 amino acids. Germline V gives CDR1 MNHEY, CDR2 SMNVEV (reference sequence). Here the CDR3 DNA reads TGTGCCAGCAGTGCGGACGGTCCGGGTTACGAGCAGTACTTC. This gives the protein CASSADGPGYEQYF.

Many counts were recorded for this clone. This chain connects TRBV6-4 to TRBJ2-1, with 8 positions matching TRBD2. CDR1 is MRHNA and CDR2 is SNTAGT in the germline V gene. The length of the CDR3 is 13 residues. J gave up 5 bases and V 6 bases, and 3 bases lay outside the gene matches. The CDR3 nucleotides read TGTGCCAGCAGCGGGGGGGAGGACAATGAGCAGTTCTTC. Protein product: CASSGGEDNEQFF.

This clone was seen a few times. CDR3 loop: CASRPGTGAPRRTYEQYF. The CDR3 nucleotides read TGTGCCAGCAGACCGGGGACAGGGGCTCCGAGACGGACTTACGAGCAGTACTTC. The gene calls are TRBV27 and TRBJ2-7; TRBD1 aligns across 10 bases. The CDR3 consists of 18 residues. Germline CDR1 reads MNHEY; CDR2 reads SMNVEV (reference sequence). The trim removed 6 bases at V and 4 bases at J, leaving 18 bases unmatched.

This chain joins TRBV7-9 and TRBJ1-1, with a weak D call TRBD1 (6 bases). This CDR3 comprises 15 residues. The germline V and J ends were trimmed by 5 bases and 4 bases, with 17 bases remaining between them. Germline V CDR1 and CDR2: SEHNR, FQNEAQ (reference sequence). The CDR3 DNA reads TGTGCCAGCAGCAAGGACAGTGGGGGTTCCACTGAAGCTTTCTTT. Protein: CASSKDSGGSTEAFF.

This clone was picked up many times. V and J are TRBV27 and TRBJ1-1; 7 nucleotides line up with TRBD1. The germline V gene has CDR1 MNHEY and CDR2 SMNVEV (reference sequence). The V gene end was trimmed by 5 bases and the J gene end by 1 base; junction bases not matched to a gene: 4. CDR3 length: 14 residues. CDR3: CASSRGDRNTEAFF. The CDR3 DNA sequence: TGTGCCAGCAGTCGGGGGGACAGGAACACTGAAGCTTTCTTT.

This chain uses TRBV20-1 with TRBJ2-7; D possibly corresponds to TRBD2 (6 bases). In germline, CDR1 is DFQATT, CDR2 SNEGSKA (reference sequence). There are 14 residues in the CDR3. With 3 bases removed from V and 4 bases from J, the gap between germline ends came to 16 bases. CDR3: CSASPRDFLYEQYF. As DNA, the CDR3 is TGCAGTGCTAGCCCCCGGGACTTCCTTTACGAGCAGTACTTC.

In its sample, this clone was seen many times. The rearrangement joins TRBV27 to TRBJ2-4; 10 bases fit TRBD1. The germline gives CDR1 MNHEY, CDR2 SMNVEV (reference sequence). Germline trimming cut 2 bases from V and 0 bases from J; bases unmatched to any gene: 13. This CDR3 spans 20 amino acids. The chain's CDR3 is CASSLRGDRGMGLAKNIQYF. CDR3 in DNA: TGTGCCAGCAGTTTAAGGGGGGACAGGGGAATGGGTCTAGCCAAAAACATTCAGTACTTC.

J is TRBJ2-1 and V is TRBV20-1; possibly TRBD2 for D (6 bases). CDR1 is DFQATT, CDR2 SNEGSKA, per germline (reference sequence). The CDR3 spans 15 residues. V gave up 6 bases and J gave up 2 bases, with 17 bases separating them. CDR3 protein: CSASRLGEPYNEQFF. CDR3 bases: TGCAGTGCCTCTCGACTAGGGGAACCCTACAATGAGCAGTTCTTC.

The chain has TRBV9 and TRBJ2-1; 15 bases map to TRBD2. Germline CDR1 is SGDLS and CDR2 is YYNGEE. With V trimmed by 4 bases and J by 10 bases, 9 bases remained unmatched. CDR3 length equals 16 residues. CDR3 coding DNA: TGTGCCAGCAGCCCCTGGACTAGCGGGAGGGCTGGGGAGCAGTTCTTC. It is translated as CASSPWTSGRAGEQFF.

The chain employs TRBV19 and TRBJ1-2, with D hard to call. CDR3 length equals 13 residues. Per the germline V gene, CDR1 is LNHDA and CDR2 is SQIVND (reference sequence). Trimming left V 4 bases short and J 8 bases short, with 14 bases between. CDR3 nucleotides: TGTGCCAGTAGTAGCTTCGGCCCAGCCGGCTACACCTTC. Translating it yields CASSSFGPAGYTF.

This clone has at least ten counts. The gene calls are TRBV5-1 and TRBJ2-5; possibly TRBD1 or TRBD2 for D (6 bases each). Per the germline V gene, CDR1 is SGHRS and CDR2 is YFSETQ. V was trimmed by 2 bases and J by 0 bases, leaving 11 bases between them. The CDR3 totals 15 residues. The CDR3: CASSFLGGDQETQYF. For the CDR3, the DNA is TGCGCCAGCAGCTTCTTGGGGGGCGACCAAGAGACCCAGTACTTC.

This clone appeared many times. The chain combines TRBV18 with TRBJ2-3; the match to TRBD2 covers 8 bases. CDR1 is KGHSH, CDR2 LQKENI, per germline. V was clipped by 3 bases and J by 2 bases; unmatched bases: 7. The CDR3 extends over 16 amino acids. CDR3 amino acids: CASSPLPGGVTDTQYF. Written as DNA, the CDR3 is TGTGCCAGCTCACCCCTTCCGGGAGGGGTCACAGATACGCAGTATTTT.

The chain carries TRBV6-1 and TRBJ1-1, with a tentative D call TRBD1 (6 bases). V lost 6 bases to trimming and J lost 4 bases, with 12 bases between them. The germline V gene encodes CDR1 MNHNS and CDR2 SASEGT. The CDR3 extends over 13 amino acids. CDR3 nucleotides: TGTGCCAGCAGGTCCCAGGGGACCACTGAAGCTTTCTTT. Translated: CASRSQGTTEAFF.

This clone was detected only once. The rearrangement uses TRBV7-8 and TRBJ2-7; 7 bases map to TRBD1. This CDR3 contains 15 residues. CDR1 and CDR2 (germline): SGHVS, FQNEAQ. The trim removed 4 bases at V and 0 bases at J, leaving 6 bases unmatched. The CDR3 loop is CASSSPGQSSYEQYF. CDR3 coding DNA: TGTGCCAGCAGCTCCCCGGGACAGAGCTCCTACGAGCAGTACTTC.

This clone was observed many times. The chain employs TRBV7-9 and TRBJ2-2; D is undetermined. This CDR3 region has 10 residues. Germline assignment: CDR1 SEHNR and CDR2 FQNEAQ (reference sequence). V was shortened by 5 bases and J by 7 bases, with 2 bases between the two germline ends. This CDR3 reads CASSDGELFF. DNA of the CDR3: TGTGCCAGCAGCGACGGGGAGCTGTTTTTT.

This clone appeared many times. The CDR3 coding sequence is TGTGCCAGCAGCTTACAGGGGGCCGACAATGAGCAGTTCTTC. Translated, it gives CASSLQGADNEQFF. The rearrangement links TRBV7-3 to TRBJ2-1; 8 bases agree with TRBD1. Per the germline V gene, CDR1 is SGHTA and CDR2 is FQGTGA. The ends lost 2 bases at V and 5 bases at J; junction bases unmatched: 2. The CDR3 totals 14 residues.

The gene calls are TRBV7-9 and TRBJ2-3, with D perhaps given as TRBD1 or TRBD2 (5 bases each). Germline V gene lookup returns CDR1 SEHNR and CDR2 FQNEAQ (reference sequence). The V end lost 10 bases, the J end lost 12 bases, and 23 bases lay between the germline ends. The CDR3 contains 13 residues. As DNA, the CDR3 is TGTGCCACTGGGACCTCGGTGACACCATCCCAGTATTTT. This encodes CATGTSVTPSQYF.

This clone was picked up a small number of times. Here the CDR3 reads CASSQDDGKLFF. CDR3 DNA: TGCGCCAGCAGCCAAGACGACGGGAAACTGTTTTTT. The chain carries TRBV4-3 and TRBJ1-4; D gene uncertain. The CDR3 has 12 residues. The V end was cut by 0 bases, the J end by 11 bases, with 7 bases between. The germline V gene has CDR1 LGHNA and CDR2 YSLEER.

This clone turned up a few times. This rearrangement joins TRBV6-1 to TRBJ2-1; 9 nucleotides agree with TRBD2. Trimming cost V 4 bases and J 2 bases; bases outside gene matches: 6. There are 16 residues in the CDR3. Germline V gene lookup returns CDR1 MNHNS and CDR2 SASEGT. The CDR3 sequence: CASSVDSGSPYNEQFF. The CDR3 bases are TGTGCCAGCAGTGTGGATAGCGGGAGTCCCTACAATGAGCAGTTCTTC.

The CDR3 protein is CASSFRDSDQETQYF. The CDR3, as DNA: TGTGCCAGCAGTTTCAGGGACAGCGATCAAGAGACCCAGTACTTC. The chain joins TRBV12-3 or TRBV12-4 to TRBJ2-5; 7 bases are a match to TRBD1. V lost 3 bases, J lost 2 bases, and 6 bases stayed unmatched. CDR3 size: 15 residues.

By sample share, this clone is medium-sized. The chain links TRBV20-1 to TRBJ1-2, with a tentative D call TRBD1 (5 bases). This CDR3 has 12 amino acids. The V and J ends lost 7 bases and 6 bases respectively, with 15 bases between them. Germline lookup yields CDR1 DFQATT and CDR2 SNEGSKA (reference sequence). This CDR3 is CSVRGPVDGYTF. The CDR3 DNA sequence: TGCAGTGTAAGGGGACCGGTCGATGGCTACACCTTC.

The table lists this clone with many counts. The chain links TRBV5-6 to TRBJ2-2, with D hard to call. The CDR3 covers 12 residues. The germline V gene encodes CDR1 SGHDT and CDR2 YYEEEE. Trimming took 4 bases from V and 2 from J, leaving 3 bases between them. DNA of the CDR3: TGTGCCAGCAGCCGAAACACCGGGGAGCTGTTTTTT. Its translation is CASSRNTGELFF.

By sample share, this clone is medium-sized. The rearrangement links TRBV6-6 to TRBJ2-7; 10 bases match TRBD2. CDR1 is MNHNY and CDR2 is SVGAGI in the germline V gene (reference sequence). V lost 3 bases and J lost 2; bases outside the gene matches: 10. The CDR3 is 17 amino acids. CDR3 sequence (DNA): TGTGCCAGCAGTTATTCTCCCCTAGCGGGGGAAACCTACGAGCAGTACTTC. Translated, it gives CASSYSPLAGETYEQYF.

This clone was recorded at least ten times. This sequence may be a read error, since a much larger clone differs from it by one base. This sample also contains other DNA sequences that code for the same CDR3. The V call is TRBV4-2, the J call TRBJ2-3, with TRBD2 identical over 7 bases. This CDR3 is 17 amino acids long. Germline V gives CDR1 LGHNA, CDR2 YNFKEQ. The CDR3 sequence is CASSQETVPSGGDTQYF. DNA for the CDR3: TGTGCCAGCAGCCAAGAAACGGTGCCTAGTGGGGGGGATACGCAGTATTTC.